The 30 T cell receptor beta chains given below trace back to one sample, sequenced in a study of OX40 agonist ivuxolimab in advanced cancers. Sequenced by immunoSEQ multiplex PCR; TCRdb stores in-frame clones only, minus some. The profile shows 50,000 to 70,000 clones, around nine tenths of them singletons. Sequenced material: CD4+ or CD8+ T cells sorted from blood, taken in a trial of the OX40 agonist ivuxolimab. The receptor set was obtained from an adult with an advanced solid tumor such as melanoma, head and neck, liver or kidney cancer.

V usage is TRBV6-1 and J usage is TRBJ2-5, with 8 bases that match TRBD2. Looked up from germline, CDR1 is MNHNS and CDR2 is SASEGT. The CDR3 extends over 14 amino acids. Trimming cost V 5 bases and J 9 bases; bases outside gene matches: 11. CDR3 coding DNA: TGTGCCAGCAGTATTAGCGGGGTCCTGGGGCCCCAGTACTTC. As protein: CASSISGVLGPQYF.

This sequence joins TRBV7-9 and TRBJ1-3, with D possibly being TRBD1 (5 bases). The germline V gene has CDR1 SEHNR and CDR2 FQNEAQ (reference sequence). This CDR3 comprises 15 residues. V was trimmed by 0 bases and J by 4 bases, leaving 10 bases between them. Written as DNA, the CDR3 is TGTGCCAGCAGCTTAGCTGGAAACAGGGGAAACACCATATATTTT. Protein sequence: CASSLAGNRGNTIYF.

V is TRBV5-8 and J is TRBJ2-3, with 10 bases aligning to TRBD2. The CDR3 loop spans 16 amino acids. The germline CDR1 and CDR2 sequences are SGHTS and YDEGEE. V dropped 0 bases and J dropped 3; count of bases not matched to a gene: 4. The DNA for the CDR3 is TGTGCCAGCAGCTTGGGAGCGGGAGGGCCAACAGATACGCAGTATTTT. Residues: CASSLGAGGPTDTQYF.

The chain joins TRBV6-5 to TRBJ2-1; TRBD2 is a possible D gene (5 bases). Germline CDR1 MNHEY, CDR2 SVGAGI. The CDR3 is made up of 15 amino acids. Trimming removed 0 bases from V and 10 bases from J, with 16 bases in between. The CDR3 DNA is TGTGCCAGCAGTTACTCGAACCCAGGAGGAGAGGAGCAGTTCTTC. Amino acids: CASSYSNPGGEEQFF.

CDR3 residues: CASSVAAGDTEAFF. In DNA, the CDR3 is TGTGCCAGCAGCGTAGCTGCGGGTGACACTGAAGCTTTCTTT. The chain carries TRBV9 and TRBJ1-1; the D is unclear. Between the trimmed V and J ends, which lost 0 bases and 3 bases, there was a span of 9 bases. The CDR3 loop spans 14 amino acids. From germline, CDR1 is SGDLS and CDR2 YYNGEE.

The J gene is TRBJ1-1, the V gene TRBV19; D is uncertain. Germline CDR1 and CDR2: LNHDA and SQIVND (reference sequence). Trimming removed 4 bases from V and 0 bases from J, with 6 bases in between. CDR3 length: 13 residues. The CDR3 here is CASSTQLNTEAFF. Here the CDR3 DNA reads TGTGCCAGTAGTACACAGTTGAACACTGAAGCTTTCTTT.

This clone was counted a single time. The chain links TRBV5-4 to TRBJ1-2; no reliable D call. Trimming shortened V by 2 bases and J by 2 bases, and 7 bases separated the two germline ends. Germline V gives CDR1 SGHNT, CDR2 YYREEE (reference sequence). The CDR3 spans 13 residues. The CDR3 DNA follows: TGTGCCAGCAGCTTCCCCCAGAACTATGGCTACACCTTC. Its translation is CASSFPQNYGYTF.

The CDR3 DNA is TGTGCCACCGGTGCCGGGTCTGATTCACCCCTCCACTTT. Translated, it gives CATGAGSDSPLHF. The chain couples TRBV7-9 to TRBJ1-6, with D uncertain. The CDR3 totals 13 residues. CDR1 is SEHNR and CDR2 is FQNEAQ in the germline V gene (reference sequence). Trimming cost V 10 bases and J 8 bases, with 15 bases left between them.

J is TRBJ1-6 and V is TRBV27, with D tentatively TRBD1 (5 bases). The CDR3 has 14 residues. V gave up 6 bases and J gave up 10 bases, with 16 bases separating them. Germline V gene lookup returns CDR1 MNHEY and CDR2 SMNVEV (reference sequence). CDR3 sequence reads: CASRTLTERSPLHF. In DNA form, the CDR3 reads TGTGCCAGCAGGACCCTGACAGAAAGATCACCCCTCCACTTT.

This chain uses TRBV6-6 with TRBJ2-2; D might be TRBD2 (6 bases). The CDR3 length is 15 residues. Trimming left V 4 bases short and J 0 bases short, with 9 bases between. Germline V gives CDR1 MNHNY, CDR2 SVGAGI (reference sequence). The CDR3: CASSSGLANTGELFF. CDR3 sequence (DNA): TGTGCCAGCAGTTCGGGACTGGCGAACACCGGGGAGCTGTTTTTT.

The chain employs TRBV11-1 and TRBJ2-5; D call uncertain. Per the germline V gene, CDR1 is SGHAT and CDR2 is FQDESV (reference sequence). V lost 1 base, J lost 4 bases, and 4 bases lay in between. The CDR3 contains 12 residues. The CDR3, as DNA: TGTGCCAGCAGCTTAGAGCGAGAGACCCAGTACTTC. It encodes CASSLERETQYF.

This sequence joins TRBV30 and TRBJ1-6; no reliable D call. V was pared by 6 bases and J by 4 bases, with 13 bases between. This CDR3 is 14 amino acids long. CDR1 GTSNPN and CDR2 SVGIG come from the germline V gene (reference sequence). The CDR3 DNA sequence: TGTGCCTGCCCCGAGGGCGGATATAATTCACCCCTCCACTTT. This codes for CACPEGGYNSPLHF. The variable domain in full, completed from reference TRBV30 and TRBJ1-6, reads SQTIHQWPATLVQPVGSPLSLECTVEGTSNPNLYWYRQAAGRGLQLLFYSVGIGQISSEVPQNLSASRPQDRQFILSSKKLLLSDSGFYLCACPEGGYNSPLHFGNGTRLTVT.

The chain employs TRBV11-1 and TRBJ1-2; weak D call: TRBD1 (5 bases). V lost 5 bases and J 6 bases, leaving 13 bases between the germline ends. CDR3 size: 13 residues. The germline gives CDR1 SGHAT, CDR2 FQDESV (reference sequence). DNA for the CDR3: TGTGCCAGCAGCGCTAGGGGTTACGATGGCTACACCTTC. This encodes CASSARGYDGYTF.

The J gene is TRBJ2-7, the V gene TRBV7-4; weak D call: TRBD1 (6 bases). Trimming pared 6 bases from V and 3 bases from J, leaving 18 bases between. From germline, CDR1 is SGHVT and CDR2 SQSDAQ. This CDR3 has 15 amino acids. CDR3: CASRYRQDLCYEQYF. The CDR3 DNA reads TGTGCCAGCAGATATCGACAGGACCTTTGCTACGAGCAGTACTTC.

The chain recombines TRBV5-1 with TRBJ2-2, with unresolved D. There are 12 residues in the CDR3. Germline V gene sequence: CDR1 SGHRS, CDR2 YFSETQ. Trimming took 0 bases from V and 3 from J, leaving 0 bases between them. CDR3 nucleotide sequence: TGCGCCAGCAGCTTGGACACCGGGGAGCTGTTTTTT. Its protein product is CASSLDTGELFF.

This chain connects TRBV28 to TRBJ2-3, with D perhaps TRBD1 (6 bases). Germline values: CDR1 MDHEN, CDR2 SYDVKM. The CDR3 runs 17 residues. The V end was cut by 4 bases, the J end by 6 bases, with 23 bases between. The CDR3 DNA reads as TGTGCCAGCAGTTCCCAGGCCGGGACAACCTCCGCGGATACGCAGTATTTT. This translates into CASSSQAGTTSADTQYF.

V and J are TRBV10-3 and TRBJ1-5; TRBD1 matches at 7 bases. Looked up from germline, CDR1 is ENHRY and CDR2 is SYGVKD. V lost 0 bases, J lost 2 bases, and 7 bases stayed unmatched. The CDR3 consists of 17 residues. The CDR3 spells CAISESGGGGGNQPQHF. CDR3 nucleotide sequence: TGTGCCATCAGTGAGTCAGGAGGGGGCGGTGGCAATCAGCCCCAGCATTTT.

Concerning this clone: The same CDR3 arises from other DNA sequences in this sample as well. This sequence joins TRBV19 and TRBJ2-7, with 7 bases lining up with TRBD1. Germline assignment: CDR1 LNHDA and CDR2 SQIVND (reference sequence). The V and J ends lost 9 bases and 0 bases, in that order; junction bases with no gene match: 8. This CDR3 region has 14 residues. The CDR3 here is CASKGPGGSYEQYF. The CDR3 DNA is TGTGCCAGCAAAGGTCCAGGGGGCTCCTACGAGCAGTACTTC.

The V gene is TRBV11-2, the J gene TRBJ2-1, with 10 positions matching TRBD2. The CDR3 runs 15 residues. Germline CDR1 is SGHAT and CDR2 is FQNNGV. V trimming: 5 bases; J trimming: 2 bases; junction bases outside the gene matches: 3. CDR3 residues: CASSRTSGPYNEQFF. The CDR3 DNA follows: TGTGCCAGCAGCCGGACTAGCGGACCCTACAATGAGCAGTTCTTC.

This rearrangement joins TRBV11-2 to TRBJ2-5; maybe TRBD2 (5 bases). The V end lost 4 bases, the J end lost 2 bases, and 11 bases lay between the germline ends. This CDR3 has 14 amino acids. Germline assignment: CDR1 SGHAT and CDR2 FQNNGV. The CDR3 sequence: CASSYGLSQETQYF. CDR3 nucleotide sequence: TGTGCCAGCAGCTATGGACTTTCACAAGAGACCCAGTACTTC.

The chain combines TRBV6-4 with TRBJ2-1; 14 nucleotides match TRBD2. Trimming took 6 bases from V and 10 from J; bases not matched to a gene: 8. CDR1 and CDR2 from the germline V gene are MRHNA and SNTAGT. This CDR3 is 15 amino acids long. CDR3 residues: CASSRLAGGKEEQFF. CDR3 sequence (DNA): TGTGCCAGCAGCAGACTAGCGGGAGGGAAGGAGGAGCAGTTCTTC.

CDR3 in DNA: TGTGCCAGCAGTTACTCGGAGTACATGAACACTGAAGCTTTCTTT. It yields the protein CASSYSEYMNTEAFF. V and J are TRBV6-5 and TRBJ1-1; D ambiguous. The germline gives CDR1 MNHEY, CDR2 SVGAGI. The CDR3 runs 15 residues. The V and J ends lost 0 bases and 0 bases respectively, with 8 bases between them.

This clone has a single count. The chain joins TRBV7-2 to TRBJ2-7, with TRBD1 as a possible D gene (5 bases). The CDR3 length is 15 residues. The germline V gene has CDR1 SGHTA and CDR2 FQGNSA. V lost 5 bases and J lost 3, with 17 bases in between. The CDR3 reads CASSPTGDRGYEQYF. The CDR3 DNA sequence: TGTGCCAGCAGCCCAACGGGTGATAGGGGCTACGAGCAGTACTTC.

The V gene is TRBV5-6, the J gene TRBJ2-7, with D possibly called TRBD1 or TRBD2 (5 bases each). V was trimmed by 1 base and J by 2 bases, leaving 13 bases between them. This CDR3 contains 15 residues. In germline, CDR1 is SGHDT, CDR2 YYEEEE. The CDR3 DNA reads TGTGCCAGCAGCTTGTATCGGGACGGAACCTACGAGCAGTACTTC. This sequence encodes CASSLYRDGTYEQYF.

The chain is built from TRBV5-5 and TRBJ1-4; TRBD1 aligns across 7 bases. Germline CDR1 reads SGHKS; CDR2 reads YYEKEE (reference sequence). Trimming removed 0 bases from V and 6 bases from J; junction bases left unmatched: 8. The CDR3 contains 16 residues. The CDR3, as DNA: TGTGCCAGCAGCTTGGGTTCGCGGACAGGCCATGAAAAACTGTTTTTT. Encoded protein: CASSLGSRTGHEKLFF.

The DNA of the CDR3 is TGTGCCAGTAGTATTGGACGGACACTAGCCAAAAACATTCAGTACTTC. This gives the protein CASSIGRTLAKNIQYF. V usage is TRBV19 and J usage is TRBJ2-4, with a weak D call TRBD1 (5 bases). V was pared by 3 bases and J by 0 bases, with 12 bases between. CDR1 LNHDA and CDR2 SQIVND come from the germline V gene (reference sequence). This CDR3 spans 16 amino acids.

The chain is built from TRBV2 and TRBJ2-3; 10 bases match TRBD2. J gave up 0 bases and V 7 bases, and 7 bases lay outside the gene matches. Germline V gene sequence: CDR1 SNHLY, CDR2 FYNNEI. This CDR3 region has 16 residues. The CDR3, as DNA: TGTGCCAGCAAGAATCTAGCGGGGGTGAGCACAGATACGCAGTATTTT. Translation: CASKNLAGVSTDTQYF.

J is TRBJ2-5 and V is TRBV7-8, with D perhaps matching TRBD2 (5 bases). The CDR3 totals 14 residues. The germline CDR1 and CDR2 sequences are SGHVS and FQNEAQ. Trimming took off 10 bases at V and 2 bases at J, with 17 bases between the two ends. The CDR3 loop is CATSPGRTQETQYF. The CDR3 DNA is TGTGCCACCTCCCCCGGACGGACTCAAGAGACCCAGTACTTC.

The chain employs TRBV11-3 and TRBJ1-4, with 7 bases matching TRBD1. Germline lookup yields CDR1 SGHNT and CDR2 YENEEA. The trim removed 5 bases at V and 0 bases at J, leaving 6 bases unmatched. The CDR3 is 16 amino acids. CDR3 protein: CASSPGQAPTNEKLFF. Written as DNA, the CDR3 is TGTGCCAGCAGCCCCGGACAGGCCCCAACTAATGAAAAACTGTTTTTT.

The chain couples TRBV5-4 to TRBJ2-3; 7 bases are shared with TRBD1. The V and J ends lost 2 bases and 0 bases, in that order; junction bases with no gene match: 3. This CDR3 is 15 amino acids long. Per the germline V gene, CDR1 is SGHNT and CDR2 is YYREEE (reference sequence). The CDR3 loop is CASSFGTVSTDTQYF. The CDR3 DNA reads as TGTGCCAGCAGCTTCGGGACAGTCAGCACAGATACGCAGTATTTT.